One and the same sample provided the 14 T cell receptor beta chains below, sequenced in a study of cytomegalovirus exposure and HLA in healthy donors. It was with 60 Vbeta and 13 Jbeta primers that the PCR ran. Generated by immunoSEQ multiplex PCR, the TCRdb table keeps only in-frame clones and is missing some. The profile covers about 120,000 clones, with roughly 80% appearing a single time and 2.5% to 3% taken by the ten largest. Sequences were obtained from PBMCs. These receptors originate from a woman between 40 and 50 years old in good health and CMV-seropositive.

The chain links TRBV4-2 to TRBJ2-7, with 11 bases lining up with TRBD2. J lost 2 bases, V lost 1 base, and 1 base had no gene match. Looked up from germline, CDR1 is LGHNA and CDR2 is YNFKEQ. CDR3 length equals 15 residues. CDR3: CASSQVLAGAYEQYF. For the CDR3, the DNA is TGTGCCAGCAGCCAAGTACTAGCGGGAGCCTACGAGCAGTACTTC.

J is TRBJ2-5 and V is TRBV6-4; D perhaps matches TRBD2 (6 bases). The CDR3 consists of 19 residues. The germline V gene encodes CDR1 MRHNA and CDR2 SNTAGT. The V end was cut by 6 bases, the J end by 6 bases, with 32 bases between. Here the CDR3 reads CASSPLSKEGLGAPKTQYF. CDR3 bases: TGTGCCAGCAGCCCACTATCTAAGGAGGGTCTAGGGGCTCCGAAGACCCAGTACTTC.

This chain links TRBV7-9 with TRBJ1-5; tentative D call: TRBD1 (6 bases). CDR1 SEHNR and CDR2 FQNEAQ come from the germline V gene (reference sequence). V was shortened by 3 bases and J by 4 bases, with 10 bases between the two germline ends. The CDR3 totals 14 residues. The CDR3 DNA reads TGTGCCAGCAGCTTTAAAGGGGGAAATCAGCCCCAGCATTTT. Encoded protein: CASSFKGGNQPQHF.

This chain connects TRBV18 to TRBJ2-1; TRBD1 matches at 9 bases. The CDR3 length is 13 residues. Germline lookup yields CDR1 KGHSH and CDR2 LQKENI. V shed 3 bases, J shed 12 bases, and the junction held 6 bases outside the gene matches. CDR3 loop: CASSPDRGSGQFF. For the CDR3, the DNA is TGTGCCAGCTCACCGGACAGGGGTTCGGGGCAGTTCTTC.

This chain joins TRBV19 and TRBJ1-6; a weak D match, TRBD1 (5 bases). CDR1 LNHDA and CDR2 SQIVND come from the germline V gene (reference sequence). The CDR3 loop spans 14 amino acids. V lost 0 bases, J lost 8 bases, and 8 bases lay in between. CDR3 residues: CASSIDRGHSPLHF. Written as DNA, the CDR3 is TGTGCCAGTAGTATAGATAGGGGTCATTCACCCCTCCACTTT.

The chain carries TRBV6-1 and TRBJ1-5; no definite D call. CDR1 and CDR2 from the germline V gene are MNHNS and SASEGT. CDR3 length: 13 amino acids. Trimming pared 5 bases from V and 4 bases from J, leaving 9 bases between. CDR3 in DNA: TGTGCCAGCAGTTTATACCGGAATCAGCCCCAGCATTTT. Translating gives CASSLYRNQPQHF.

The gene calls are TRBV6-5 and TRBJ2-7; perhaps TRBD2 as D (5 bases). This CDR3 region has 12 residues. V lost 0 bases and J 7 bases, leaving 7 bases between the germline ends. Germline-derived CDR1 and CDR2 are MNHEY and SVGAGI. CDR3 loop: CASSYSGVEQYF. CDR3 DNA: TGTGCCAGCAGTTACTCCGGGGTTGAGCAGTACTTC.

This chain uses TRBV27 with TRBJ1-3; 7 nucleotides agree with TRBD1. The germline V gene encodes CDR1 MNHEY and CDR2 SMNVEV (reference sequence). There are 16 residues in the CDR3. The trim removed 4 bases at V and 0 bases at J, leaving 6 bases unmatched. CDR3 protein: CASSSGGLSSGNTIYF. In nucleotides, the CDR3 is TGTGCCAGCAGTTCAGGGGGGTTAAGCTCTGGAAACACCATATATTTT.

The chain couples TRBV9 to TRBJ1-4, with 12 bases lining up with TRBD1. From germline, CDR1 is SGDLS and CDR2 YYNGEE. Trimming cost V 2 bases and J 3 bases; bases outside gene matches: 2. This CDR3 region has 16 residues. For the CDR3, the DNA is TGTGCCAGCAGCGTTGGGACAGGGGGCGCTAATGAAAAACTGTTTTTT. It specifies CASSVGTGGANEKLFF.

The chain joins TRBV2 to TRBJ2-1; D unclear. This CDR3 has 15 amino acids. V lost 3 bases, J lost 4 bases, and 13 bases lay in between. CDR1 and CDR2 from the germline V gene are SNHLY and FYNNEI. This chain's CDR3 is CASSDETRFYNEQFF. The CDR3 region has the DNA TGTGCCAGCAGTGACGAGACGCGGTTTTACAATGAGCAGTTCTTC.

The chain recombines TRBV5-6 with TRBJ2-1, with TRBD2 identical over 11 bases. The CDR3 has 14 residues. Germline V CDR1 and CDR2: SGHDT, YYEEEE. After removal of 7 bases from V and 4 bases from J, the junction contained 4 bases not matched to a gene. CDR3 in amino acids: CASCLAGGYNEQFF. The DNA of the CDR3 is TGTGCCAGCTGCCTAGCGGGGGGTTACAATGAGCAGTTCTTC.

This clone came up once. The chain employs TRBV7-6 and TRBJ2-5; a weak D match, TRBD1 (5 bases). Germline V CDR1 and CDR2: SGHVS, FNYEAQ. The V end lost 3 bases, the J end lost 5 bases, and 13 bases lay between the germline ends. The CDR3 consists of 14 residues. CDR3 sequence reads: CASSLSQGRETQYF. The CDR3 bases are TGTGCCAGCAGCTTGTCGCAGGGAAGGGAGACCCAGTACTTC.

The chain carries TRBV5-6 and TRBJ1-2; tentatively, D is TRBD1 (5 bases). Trimming removed 4 bases at V and 8 bases at J, with 15 bases between. The CDR3 runs 13 residues. Germline V CDR1 and CDR2: SGHDT, YYEEEE. The CDR3 loop is CASSHVTGGGYTF. Written as DNA, the CDR3 is TGTGCCAGCAGCCATGTGACTGGGGGGGGCTACACCTTC. The full variable domain, with the rest looked up from reference TRBV5-6 and TRBJ1-2, is DAGVTQSPTHLIKTRGQQVTLRCSPKSGHDTVSWYQQALGQGPQFIFQYYEEEERQRGNFPDRFSGHQFPNYSSELNVNALLLGDSALYLCASSHVTGGGYTFGSGTRLTVV.

J is TRBJ2-5 and V is TRBV30, with 9 bases matching TRBD2. Germline CDR1 is GTSNPN and CDR2 is SVGIG (reference sequence). The CDR3 is made up of 15 amino acids. J lost 4 bases, V lost 2 bases, and 8 bases had no gene match. The CDR3 loop is CAWSKASGRSETQYF. CDR3 DNA: TGTGCCTGGAGTAAAGCCAGCGGGAGGTCAGAGACCCAGTACTTC.